Sequencing of this T cell receptor (beta chain) was carried out in a study of blood T cell repertoires in COVID-19. Study-level background: Sources were T cells, B-cell-depleted T cells, or PBMCs; the material itself was cDNA or gDNA.

V was pared by 5 bases and J by 0 bases, with 17 bases between. Germline V gene lookup returns CDR1 MDHEN and CDR2 SYDVKM. The CDR3 consists of 16 residues. The data were produced by immunoSEQ multiplex PCR, yet TCRdb's version contains in-frame clones alone and is incomplete. Among a few hundred thousand clones listed, over 75% were seen once. Clinical history as reported by participants underpinned cohort assignment. The recovered donors of Cohort 3 showed two negative PCRs, clearance, or symptom resolution. The origin of this receptor is a woman between 50 and 59 years old who had recovered from COVID-19. The chain combines TRBV28 with TRBJ2-7; a weak D match, TRBD1 (6 bases). Sequencing was done on a sample of PBMCs or T cells enriched from blood (not recorded which). This CDR3 is CASSAHRGTGSYEQYF. The CDR3 DNA reads as TGTGCCAGCAGTGCGCATAGGGGGACGGGCTCCTACGAGCAGTACTTC.